This TCR beta chain was recorded in a study of T cells after yellow fever vaccination. Study-wide points: Post-booster repertoires again held most primary-vaccination clones (around 95% CD4, approximately 90% CD8).

From the 5' RACE reads, TCRdb called clonotypes with MiXCR, one entry per CDR3 protein. The sample lists fewer than 350,000 distinct CDR3 sequences; roughly 8.7% were seen once. Turning to this clonotype: The target antigen is unknown.

Sample: PBMCs, taken on the day of the first yellow fever vaccination. The clonotype originates from a man younger than 30 who received the YFV17D yellow fever vaccine.

The CDR3 loop reads CSTRTGANSPLHF. In nucleotides, the CDR3 is TGCAGCACTAGGACAGGGGCTAATTCACCCCTCCACTTT. The chain joins TRBV29-1 to TRBJ1-6, with 9 nucleotides matching TRBD1. The germline V gene has CDR1 SQVTM and CDR2 ANQGSEA. The V gene end was trimmed by 8 bases and the J gene end by 6 bases; junction bases not matched to a gene: 5. The CDR3 is 13 residues long. Combining the CDR3 with reference TRBV29-1 and TRBJ1-6 gives the whole variable domain SAVISQKPSRDICQRGTSLTIQCQVDSQVTMMFWYRQQPGQSLTLIATANQGSEATYESGFVIDKFPISRPNLTFSTLTVSNMSPEDSSIYLCSTRTGANSPLHFGNGTRLTVT.